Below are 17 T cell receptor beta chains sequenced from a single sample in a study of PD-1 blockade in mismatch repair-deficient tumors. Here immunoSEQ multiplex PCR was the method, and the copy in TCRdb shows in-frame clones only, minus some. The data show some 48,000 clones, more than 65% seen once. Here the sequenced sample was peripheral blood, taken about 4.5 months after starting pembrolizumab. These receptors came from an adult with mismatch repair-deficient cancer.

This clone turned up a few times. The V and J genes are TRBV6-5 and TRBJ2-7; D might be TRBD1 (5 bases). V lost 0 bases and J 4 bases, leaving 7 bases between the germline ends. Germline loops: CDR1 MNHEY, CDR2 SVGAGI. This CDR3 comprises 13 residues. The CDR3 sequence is CASSYSTEYEQYF. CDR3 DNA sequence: TGTGCCAGCAGTTACTCGACAGAATACGAGCAGTACTTC.

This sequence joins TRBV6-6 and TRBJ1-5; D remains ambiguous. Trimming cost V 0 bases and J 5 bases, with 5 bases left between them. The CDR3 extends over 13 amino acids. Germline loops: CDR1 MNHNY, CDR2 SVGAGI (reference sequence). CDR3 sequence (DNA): TGTGCCAGCAGTTACTCCGCGGATCAGCCCCAGCATTTT. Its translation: CASSYSADQPQHF.

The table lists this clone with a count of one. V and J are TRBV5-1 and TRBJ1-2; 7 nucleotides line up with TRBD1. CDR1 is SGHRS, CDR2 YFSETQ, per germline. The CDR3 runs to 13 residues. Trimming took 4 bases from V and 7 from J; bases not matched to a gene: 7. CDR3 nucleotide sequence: TGCGCCAGCAGCGAGGACAGGAGAGGTGGCTACACCTTC. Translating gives CASSEDRRGGYTF.

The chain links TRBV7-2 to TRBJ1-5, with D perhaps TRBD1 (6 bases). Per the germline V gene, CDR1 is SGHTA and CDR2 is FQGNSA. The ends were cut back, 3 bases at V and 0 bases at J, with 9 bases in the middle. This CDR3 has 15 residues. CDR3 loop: CASSFGQNSNQPQHF. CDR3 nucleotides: TGTGCCAGCAGCTTCGGACAGAATAGCAATCAGCCCCAGCATTTT.

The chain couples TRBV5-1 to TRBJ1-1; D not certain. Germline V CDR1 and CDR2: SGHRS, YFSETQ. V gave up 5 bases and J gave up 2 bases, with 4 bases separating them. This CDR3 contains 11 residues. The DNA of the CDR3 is TGCGCCAGCAGGGAAAACACTGAAGCTTTCTTT. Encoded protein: CASRENTEAFF. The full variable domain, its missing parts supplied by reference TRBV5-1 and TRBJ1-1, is KAGVTQTPRYLIKTRGQQVTLSCSPISGHRSVSWYQQTPGQGLQFLFEYFSETQRNKGNFPGRFSGRQFSNSRSEMNVSTLELGDSALYLCASRENTEAFFGQGTRLTVV.

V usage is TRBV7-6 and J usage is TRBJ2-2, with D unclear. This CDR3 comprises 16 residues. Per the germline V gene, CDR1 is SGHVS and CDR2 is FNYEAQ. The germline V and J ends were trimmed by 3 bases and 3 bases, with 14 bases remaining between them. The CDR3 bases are TGTGCCAGCAGCTTCCCACGGCCTCCGGACACCGGGGAGCTGTTTTTT. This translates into CASSFPRPPDTGELFF.

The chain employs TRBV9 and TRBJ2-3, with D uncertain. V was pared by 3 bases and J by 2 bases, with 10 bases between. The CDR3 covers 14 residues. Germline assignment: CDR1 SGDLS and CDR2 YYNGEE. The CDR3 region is CASSGGLSTDTQYF. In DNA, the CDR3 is TGTGCCAGCAGCGGAGGCCTCTCCACAGATACGCAGTATTTT. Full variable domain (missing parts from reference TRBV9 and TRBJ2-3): DSGVTQTPKHLITATGQRVTLRCSPRSGDLSVYWYQQSLDQGLQFLIQYYNGEERAKGNILERFSAQQFPDLHSELNLSSLELGDSALYFCASSGGLSTDTQYFGPGTRLTVL.

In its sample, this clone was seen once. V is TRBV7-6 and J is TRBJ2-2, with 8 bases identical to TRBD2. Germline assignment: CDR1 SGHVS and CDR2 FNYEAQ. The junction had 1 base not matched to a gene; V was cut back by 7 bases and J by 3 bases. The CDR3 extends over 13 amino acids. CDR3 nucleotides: TGTGCCAGCACCGGGGGGGACACCGGGGAGCTGTTTTTT. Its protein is CASTGGDTGELFF.

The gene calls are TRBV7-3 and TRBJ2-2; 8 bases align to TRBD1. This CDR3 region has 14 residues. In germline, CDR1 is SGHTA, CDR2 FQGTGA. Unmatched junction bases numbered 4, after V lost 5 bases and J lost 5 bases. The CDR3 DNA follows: TGTGCCAGCAGCAGACAGGGGAAGACCGGGGAGCTGTTTTTT. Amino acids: CASSRQGKTGELFF.

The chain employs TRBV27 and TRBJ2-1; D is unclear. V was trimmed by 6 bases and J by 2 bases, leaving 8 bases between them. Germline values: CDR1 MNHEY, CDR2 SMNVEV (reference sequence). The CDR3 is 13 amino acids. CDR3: CASSPTPYNEQFF. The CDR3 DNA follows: TGTGCCAGCAGCCCCACCCCCTACAATGAGCAGTTCTTC.

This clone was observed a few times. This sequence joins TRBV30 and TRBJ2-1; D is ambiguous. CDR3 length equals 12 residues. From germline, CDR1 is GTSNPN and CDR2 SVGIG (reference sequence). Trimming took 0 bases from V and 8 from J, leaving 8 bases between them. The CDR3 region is CAWSVLWDEQFF. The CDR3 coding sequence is TGTGCCTGGAGTGTTTTGTGGGATGAGCAGTTCTTC.

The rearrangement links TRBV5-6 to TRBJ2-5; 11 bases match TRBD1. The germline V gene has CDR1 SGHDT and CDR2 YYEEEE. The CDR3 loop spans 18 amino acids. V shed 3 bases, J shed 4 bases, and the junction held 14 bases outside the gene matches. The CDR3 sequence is CASSWGQGGSGSAETQYF. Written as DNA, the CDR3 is TGTGCCAGCAGCTGGGGACAGGGGGGTAGCGGGAGTGCAGAGACCCAGTACTTC.

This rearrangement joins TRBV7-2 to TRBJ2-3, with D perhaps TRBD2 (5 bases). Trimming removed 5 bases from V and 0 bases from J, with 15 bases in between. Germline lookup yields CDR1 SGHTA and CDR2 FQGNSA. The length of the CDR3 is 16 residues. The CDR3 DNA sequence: TGTGCCAGCAGCCGCCGGAGGACCCTTAGCACAGATACGCAGTATTTT. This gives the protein CASSRRRTLSTDTQYF.

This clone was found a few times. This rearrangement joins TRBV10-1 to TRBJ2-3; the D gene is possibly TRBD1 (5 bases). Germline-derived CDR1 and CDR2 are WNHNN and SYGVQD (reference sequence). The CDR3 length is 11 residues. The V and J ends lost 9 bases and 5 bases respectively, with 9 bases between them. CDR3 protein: CASPQGDTQYF. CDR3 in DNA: TGCGCCAGTCCGCAGGGAGATACGCAGTATTTT.

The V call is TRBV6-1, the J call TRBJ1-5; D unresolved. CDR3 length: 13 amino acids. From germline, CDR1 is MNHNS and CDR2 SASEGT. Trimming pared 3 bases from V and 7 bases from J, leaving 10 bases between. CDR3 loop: CASSESLGQPQHF. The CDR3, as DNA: TGTGCCAGCAGTGAGTCCCTCGGGCAGCCCCAGCATTTT.

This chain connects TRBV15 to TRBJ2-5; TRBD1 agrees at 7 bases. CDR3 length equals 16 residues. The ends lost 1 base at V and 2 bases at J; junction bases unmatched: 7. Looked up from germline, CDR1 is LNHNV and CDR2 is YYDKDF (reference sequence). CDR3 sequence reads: CATSRANTGQQETQYF. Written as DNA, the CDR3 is TGTGCCACCAGCAGAGCGAATACGGGACAGCAAGAGACCCAGTACTTC.

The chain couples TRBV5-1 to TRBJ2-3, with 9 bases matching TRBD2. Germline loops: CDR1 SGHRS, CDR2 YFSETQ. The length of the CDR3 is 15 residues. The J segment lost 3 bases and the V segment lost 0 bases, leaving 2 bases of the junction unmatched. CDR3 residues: CASSLGLAGTDTQYF. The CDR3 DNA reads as TGCGCCAGCAGCTTGGGGCTAGCGGGGACAGATACGCAGTATTTT.